This T cell receptor (beta chain) was documented in a study of early T cells in non-severe SARS-CoV-2 infection. Study-wide points: Using VDJdb, the matching emphasized anti-spike CD8 responses while missing private and CD4 specificities.

Each cDNA molecule carried a unique molecular identifier. From the 5' RACE reads, TCRdb called clonotypes with MiXCR, one entry per CDR3 protein. The sample lists tens of thousands of distinct CDR3 sequences, around 9.3% occurring once. This clonotype has only a few counts. Its antigen is unidentified. Germline values: CDR1 SGHTA, CDR2 FQGNSA. V lost 1 base and J lost 1, with 9 bases in between. This CDR3 contains 15 residues. The clonotype comes from an adult who was a healthcare worker with PCR-confirmed SARS-CoV-2 infection or an uninfected control (not recorded which). The chain is built from TRBV7-2 and TRBJ2-3; the D is unclear. Here the sequenced sample was whole blood, taken at baseline. The CDR3 sequence: CASSLDPQRTDTQYF. CDR3 nucleotides: TGTGCCAGCAGCTTAGATCCTCAGCGCACAGATACGCAGTATTTT.